Listed below are T cell receptor beta chains from one sample, sequenced in a study of chemoradiotherapy in HPV16-positive cancers. Method: immunoSEQ multiplex PCR; TCRdb's copy keeps in-frame clones and lacks some. The sample lists around 6,000 clones, approximately 90% occurring once. Sequencing was performed on tumor tissue, taken from a patient who underwent chemoradiotherapy. The receptors come from a human donor with HPV-associated anogenital cancer. The CDR3 runs from the conserved cysteine through the conserved F or W. D genes are given only for firm matches. Not every row has a clone size; where given, it reads once, few, many or a size class.

>13|.|TRBJ2-7|.|TRBV7-9
CASSLEGAHEQYF
TGTGCCAGCAGCTTAGAAGGGGCCCACGAGCAGTACTTC
>13|.|TRBJ2-1|.|TRBV4-2
CASSQDGQDEQFF
TGTGCCAGCAGCCAAGATGGGCAAGATGAGCAGTTCTTC
>14|.|TRBJ1-1|.|TRBV11-2
CASSLGLDRSGAFF
TGTGCCAGCAGCTTAGGCCTTGACAGGTCAGGGGCTTTCTTT
>11|.|TRBJ2-1|.|TRBV6-5
CASRAYNEQFF
TGTGCCAGCAGGGCATACAATGAGCAGTTCTTC
>16|.|TRBJ1-5|TRBD1|TRBV6-1
CASSVDRGRGNQPQHF
TGTGCCAGCAGTGTGGACAGGGGAAGAGGCAATCAGCCCCAGCATTTT
>13|.|TRBJ2-7|.|TRBV7-2
CASSLRDLHEQYF
TGTGCCAGCAGCTTACGGGACCTCCACGAGCAGTACTTC
>12|.|TRBJ2-7|.|TRBV5-8
CASRSVTDEQYF
TGTGCCAGCAGAAGCGTGACGGACGAGCAGTACTTC
>16|.|TRBJ1-6|.|TRBV19
CASSPGLRVGNSPLHF
TGTGCCAGTAGTCCTGGTCTACGTGTCGGAAATTCACCCCTCCACTTT
>13|.|TRBJ2-7|.|TRBV7-9
CASSLLGGGEQYF
TGTGCCAGCAGCTTACTAGGGGGAGGCGAGCAGTACTTC
>22|.|TRBJ2-1|.|TRBV9
CASSESLPGTGTAGGPWTEQFF
TGTGCCAGCAGCGAGAGCCTACCCGGGACAGGGACAGCGGGAGGGCCTTGGACTGAGCAGTTCTTC
>14|.|TRBJ1-3|TRBD1|TRBV5-1
CASSPGTGGNTIYF
TGCGCCAGCAGCCCGGGGACAGGAGGAAACACCATATATTTT
>16|once|TRBJ2-1|TRBD2|TRBV5-1
CASSFGLATQGNEQFF
TGCGCCAGCAGCTTCGGACTAGCCACCCAGGGAAATGAGCAGTTCTTC
>15|.|TRBJ2-1|TRBD2|TRBV30
CAWSRKGLADNEQFF
TGTGCCTGGAGTAGGAAGGGACTAGCGGACAATGAGCAGTTCTTC
>13|.|TRBJ1-4|TRBD1|TRBV19
CATRTGGNEKLFF
TGTGCCACCCGGACAGGGGGAAACGAAAAACTGTTTTTT
>17|.|TRBJ2-2|.|TRBV18
CASSPTGVSANTGELFF
TGTGCCAGCTCACCCACAGGAGTATCCGCGAACACCGGGGAGCTGTTTTTT
>14|.|TRBJ2-1|TRBD1|TRBV29-1
CSAGTAPRGDEQFF
TGCAGCGCCGGGACAGCCCCTAGGGGCGATGAGCAGTTCTTC
>18|.|TRBJ2-7|TRBD2|TRBV4-1
CASSQDPLRASGGRGQYF
TGCGCCAGCAGCCAAGACCCCCTGCGGGCTAGCGGGGGGAGGGGGCAGTACTTC
>15|.|TRBJ1-1|.|TRBV27
CASSLSLKGNTEAFF
TGTGCCAGCAGTTTATCTCTAAAGGGGAACACTGAAGCTTTCTTT